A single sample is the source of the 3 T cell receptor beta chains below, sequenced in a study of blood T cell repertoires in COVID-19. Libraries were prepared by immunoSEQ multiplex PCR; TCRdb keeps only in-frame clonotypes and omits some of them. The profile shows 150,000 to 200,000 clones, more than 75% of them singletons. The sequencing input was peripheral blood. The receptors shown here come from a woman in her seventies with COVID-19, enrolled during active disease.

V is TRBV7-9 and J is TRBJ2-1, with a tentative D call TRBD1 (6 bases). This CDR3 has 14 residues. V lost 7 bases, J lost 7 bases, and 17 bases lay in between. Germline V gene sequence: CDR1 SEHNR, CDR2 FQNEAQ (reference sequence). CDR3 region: CASISPGTGNEQFF. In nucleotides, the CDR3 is TGTGCCAGCATCTCTCCGGGCACAGGGAATGAGCAGTTCTTC.

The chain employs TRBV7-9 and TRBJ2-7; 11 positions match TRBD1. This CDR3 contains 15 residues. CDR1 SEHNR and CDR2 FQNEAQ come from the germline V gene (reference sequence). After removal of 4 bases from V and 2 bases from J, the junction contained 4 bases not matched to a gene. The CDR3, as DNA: TGTGCCAGCAGCTCGGACAGGGGGCACCCCTACGAGCAGTACTTC. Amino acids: CASSSDRGHPYEQYF.

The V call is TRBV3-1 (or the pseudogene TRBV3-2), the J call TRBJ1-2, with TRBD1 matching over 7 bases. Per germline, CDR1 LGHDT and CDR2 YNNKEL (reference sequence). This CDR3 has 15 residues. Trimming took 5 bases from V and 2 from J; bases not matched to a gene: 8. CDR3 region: CASSYNRGENYGYTF. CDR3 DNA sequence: TGTGCCAGCAGCTATAACAGGGGAGAGAACTATGGCTACACCTTC.